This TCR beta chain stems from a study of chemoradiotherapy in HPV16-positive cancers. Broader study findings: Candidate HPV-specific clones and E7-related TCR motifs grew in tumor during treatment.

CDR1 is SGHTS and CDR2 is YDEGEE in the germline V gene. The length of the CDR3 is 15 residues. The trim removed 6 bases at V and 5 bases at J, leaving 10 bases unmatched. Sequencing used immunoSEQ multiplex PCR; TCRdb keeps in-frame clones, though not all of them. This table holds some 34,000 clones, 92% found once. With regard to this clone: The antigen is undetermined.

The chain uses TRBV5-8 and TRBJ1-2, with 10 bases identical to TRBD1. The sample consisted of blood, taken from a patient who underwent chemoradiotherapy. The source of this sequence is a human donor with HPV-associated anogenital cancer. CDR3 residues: CASTMDRGYRYGYTF. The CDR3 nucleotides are TGTGCCAGCACCATGGACAGGGGGTATCGGTATGGCTACACCTTC.